Below are 18 T cell receptor beta chains sequenced from a single sample in a study of T cell responses to AZD1222 COVID-19 vaccine. TCRdb's table, derived via immunoSEQ multiplex PCR, lists solely in-frame clones and lacks some. The sample lists 150,000 to 200,000 clones, approximately 90% occurring once. Material: peripheral blood, obtained on day 0 of AZD1222 vaccination. These receptors all come from an adult in good health.

This chain uses TRBV5-1 with TRBJ1-2; unclear D gene. This CDR3 comprises 16 residues. V lost 4 bases, J lost 8 bases, and 24 bases lay in between. Per the germline V gene, CDR1 is SGHRS and CDR2 is YFSETQ. The CDR3 protein is CASSVTPGLIYLGYTF. The CDR3 coding sequence is TGCGCCAGCAGCGTTACACCGGGCCTCATATACCTGGGCTACACCTTC.

The V gene is TRBV27, the J gene TRBJ2-7; TRBD1 or TRBD2 may be the D gene (5 bases each). Germline V gives CDR1 MNHEY, CDR2 SMNVEV (reference sequence). The CDR3 has 16 residues. Trimming removed 7 bases from V and 0 bases from J, with 19 bases in between. The CDR3, as DNA: TGTGCCAGCAATTCCAAACGGGTGGGGGTCTCCTACGAGCAGTACTTC. It is translated as CASNSKRVGVSYEQYF.

This CDR3 is CASSPGPDRTEQFF. CDR3 nucleotides: TGTGCCAGCAGCCCCGGCCCCGACAGGACAGAGCAGTTCTTC. The chain employs TRBV11-2 and TRBJ2-1, with D possibly TRBD1 on 6 matching bases. The CDR3 is made up of 14 amino acids. Germline loops: CDR1 SGHAT, CDR2 FQNNGV. Trimming removed 5 bases from V and 10 bases from J, with 18 bases in between.

This chain links TRBV12-3 or TRBV12-4 with TRBJ2-7; D gene unclear. This CDR3 is built from 12 residues. Between the trimmed V and J ends, which lost 2 bases and 4 bases, there was a span of 6 bases. The CDR3 DNA sequence: TGTGCCAGCAGTTTAAGCCCTTACGAGCAGTACTTC. Translation gives CASSLSPYEQYF.

The J gene is TRBJ2-7, the V gene TRBV7-2; D ambiguous. The CDR3 has 17 residues. The germline gives CDR1 SGHTA, CDR2 FQGNSA. V lost 3 bases to trimming and J lost 0 bases, with 18 bases between them. CDR3 region: CASSFPAGSLISYEQYF. The DNA for the CDR3 is TGTGCCAGCAGCTTCCCAGCCGGGTCCCTTATCTCCTACGAGCAGTACTTC.

V and J are TRBV18 and TRBJ2-7; D is ambiguous. The V gene's germline CDR1 is KGHSH and CDR2 LQKENI. The CDR3 sequence is 14 residues long. The ends were cut back, 2 bases at V and 3 bases at J, with 11 bases in the middle. The CDR3 region has the DNA TGTGCCAGCTCACCAGGAATTGGAGACTACGAGCAGTACTTC. This gives the protein CASSPGIGDYEQYF.

The chain couples TRBV19 to TRBJ2-2; D call uncertain. The CDR3 runs to 14 residues. Trimming removed 4 bases from V and 9 bases from J, with 15 bases in between. Germline loops: CDR1 LNHDA, CDR2 SQIVND (reference sequence). The CDR3 DNA follows: TGTGCCAGTAGTACCCTTACCCGCACGAGGGAGCTGTTTTTT. Translating gives CASSTLTRTRELFF.

The chain uses TRBV5-1 and TRBJ1-5; perhaps TRBD1 as D (5 bases). Germline CDR1 is SGHRS and CDR2 is YFSETQ. This CDR3 has 14 amino acids. V was cut by 0 bases and J by 7 bases, with 11 bases left in between. The CDR3 sequence: CASSLEEGQQPQHF. The CDR3 DNA reads TGCGCCAGCAGCTTGGAAGAGGGGCAACAGCCCCAGCATTTT.

DNA for the CDR3: TGTGCCAGTATTGGCGGGAGGGTTGGAGACAATGAGCAGTTCTTC. Translating it yields CASIGGRVGDNEQFF. V gene TRBV19 combines with J gene TRBJ2-1; 9 nucleotides match TRBD2. The CDR3 spans 15 residues. Germline CDR1 reads LNHDA; CDR2 reads SQIVND (reference sequence). V shed 7 bases and J 5 bases; nucleotides not matched to a gene: 9.

The rearrangement joins TRBV7-6 to TRBJ1-2; maybe TRBD1 (6 bases). The germline V gene has CDR1 SGHVS and CDR2 FNYEAQ. Trimming removed 5 bases from V and 7 bases from J, with 14 bases in between. The CDR3 loop spans 13 amino acids. The CDR3 sequence is CASSPPKGGGYTF. The CDR3 bases are TGTGCCAGCAGCCCACCAAAGGGGGGTGGCTACACCTTC.

The rearrangement uses TRBV6-5 and TRBJ2-2; the D gene is possibly TRBD1 (5 bases). The CDR3 consists of 13 residues. Germline assignment: CDR1 MNHEY and CDR2 SVGAGI. Trimming pared 8 bases from V and 1 base from J, leaving 8 bases between. As DNA, the CDR3 is TGTGCCAGCCTCGGACAGAACACCGGGGAGCTGTTTTTT. This encodes CASLGQNTGELFF.

J is TRBJ2-7 and V is TRBV6-5, with a weak D call TRBD2 (7 bases). Germline CDR1 reads MNHEY; CDR2 reads SVGAGI. The CDR3 consists of 14 residues. V was trimmed by 4 bases and J by 6 bases, leaving 16 bases between them. CDR3: CASSSSTRGAEQYF. In DNA form, the CDR3 reads TGTGCCAGCAGTTCCTCCACCCGGGGGGCCGAGCAGTACTTC.

This clone appeared once. The rearrangement joins TRBV18 to TRBJ1-5, with TRBD1 matching over 12 bases. Trimming at V came to 5 bases and at J to 1 base, leaving 12 bases not matched to a gene. Germline CDR1 KGHSH, CDR2 LQKENI. The CDR3 is made up of 19 amino acids. This CDR3 is CASSGTPRDRGLSNQPQHF. The CDR3 DNA reads TGTGCCAGCTCAGGAACCCCCCGGGACAGGGGGCTGAGCAATCAGCCCCAGCATTTT.

V usage is TRBV5-4 and J usage is TRBJ2-1; TRBD2 matches 12 bases. Germline assignment: CDR1 SGHNT and CDR2 YYREEE (reference sequence). Losses at the gene ends were 4 bases for V and 9 bases for J; bases not matched to a gene: 14. CDR3 length: 17 amino acids. CDR3 sequence reads: CASSVSHTSGRRGEQFF. CDR3 sequence (DNA): TGTGCCAGCAGCGTGAGCCACACTAGCGGGAGGAGGGGTGAGCAGTTCTTC.

The gene calls are TRBV29-1 and TRBJ2-7; D might be TRBD2 (5 bases). CDR3 length: 12 amino acids. Germline values: CDR1 SQVTM, CDR2 ANQGSEA. V lost 6 bases, J lost 0 bases, and 9 bases lay in between. Here the CDR3 reads CSVEDVSYEQYF. The CDR3 region has the DNA TGCAGCGTGGAGGACGTCTCCTACGAGCAGTACTTC.

The V call is TRBV30, the J call TRBJ2-3; D is ambiguous. This CDR3 comprises 13 residues. Between the trimmed V and J ends, which lost 0 bases and 6 bases, there was a span of 10 bases. Germline-derived CDR1 and CDR2 are GTSNPN and SVGIG (reference sequence). The CDR3 reads CAWSVPPRDTQYF. The CDR3 region has the DNA TGTGCCTGGAGTGTTCCACCTCGTGATACGCAGTATTTT.

This sequence joins TRBV7-9 and TRBJ2-7; maybe TRBD1 (5 bases). This CDR3 contains 17 residues. Germline V gene data show CDR1 as SEHNR and CDR2 as FQNEAQ (reference sequence). Trimming cost V 4 bases and J 1 base, with 20 bases left between them. This CDR3 reads CASSSFPKGKGSYEQYF. The CDR3 coding sequence is TGTGCCAGCAGCTCTTTCCCGAAGGGGAAAGGGTCCTACGAGCAGTACTTC.

The chain links TRBV25-1 to TRBJ2-3; 11 nucleotides match TRBD2. CDR1 and CDR2 from the germline V gene are MGHDK and SYGVNS. CDR3 size: 14 residues. The junction had 5 bases not matched to a gene; V was cut back by 5 bases and J by 7 bases. The CDR3 here is CASSISGRVNTQYF. CDR3 coding DNA: TGTGCCAGCAGTATTAGCGGGAGGGTAAATACGCAGTATTTT.